This TCR beta chain was captured in a study of T-cell memory formation after mild COVID-19. Germline assignment: CDR1 LGHNA and CDR2 YSLEER. The ends were cut back, 0 bases at V and 1 base at J, with 10 bases in the middle. There are 15 residues in the CDR3. MiXCR was run by TCRdb on the 5' RACE reads, yielding one entry per CDR3 protein. The table lists 300,000 to 350,000 distinct CDR3 sequences, roughly an eighth of them singletons. Overall study findings and caveats: Clones from the second wave (peaking day 37) had unconfirmed SARS-CoV-2 specificity.

A word on this clonotype: Its target is not known.

The TCR originated in a man aged 18 to 29 who had mild COVID-19 (a few samples of this study predate the infection). Cell type and time point are not known. Sequenced sample: PBMCs or a T cell subset sorted from them (not recorded which). This chain links TRBV4-3 with TRBJ2-7; D may be TRBD2 (5 bases). CDR3 DNA: TGCGCCAGCAGCCAAGAAAGAGGGTTATCCTACGAGCAGTACGTC. This translates into CASSQERGLSYEQYV.